Listed below are T cell receptor beta chains from one sample, sequenced in a study of cytomegalovirus exposure and HLA in healthy donors. TCRdb's table, derived via immunoSEQ multiplex PCR, lists solely in-frame clones and lacks some. The sample records approximately 170,000 clones, around three quarters being singletons. The sequenced sample was PBMCs. The source of these receptors is a man aged 35 to 55 in good health and CMV-seronegative. Each CDR3 is given with its conserved first and last residue. D genes are given only for firm matches. Part of the rows lack a size; the others show once, few, many or a class for expanded clones.

.	TRBV7-2	TRBJ2-6	.	TGTGCCAGCAGGTCCGGGCAGGGGCTAACTGGGGCCAACGGCCTGACTTTC	CASRSGQGLTGANGLTF
.	TRBV7-9	TRBJ2-1	.	TGTGCCAGCAGCTTCAGGTACGAAAACAATGAGCAGTTCTTC	CASSFRYENNEQFF
.	TRBV5-1	TRBJ2-3	TRBD2	TGCGCCAGCAGCTTTTTAGCGGGAGGAACAGATACGCAGTATTTT	CASSFLAGGTDTQYF
few	TRBV5-1	TRBJ1-5	.	TGCGCCAGCAGCCCCGGCCGGGGTCATAGCAATCAGCCCCAGCATTTT	CASSPGRGHSNQPQHF
.	TRBV28	TRBJ1-6	.	TGTGCCAGCAGTTCTAACTATAATTCACCCCTCCACTTT	CASSSNYNSPLHF
.	TRBV5-1	TRBJ2-4	TRBD2	TGCGCCAGCAGCTCCTCTAGCGGGAGTCACAACATTCAGTACTTC	CASSSSSGSHNIQYF
few	TRBV7-3	TRBJ1-1	.	TGTGCCAGCAGCTTTGCGGGGAACACTGAAGCTTTCTTT	CASSFAGNTEAFF
.	TRBV5-1	TRBJ2-6	.	TGCGCCAGCAGCTTGTTCAGCTCTGGGGCCAACGGCCTGACTTTC	CASSLFSSGANGLTF
many	TRBV30	TRBJ1-1	TRBD1	TGTGCCTGGAACAGGGACAGCAACACTGAAGCTTTCTTT	CAWNRDSNTEAFF
once	TRBV27	TRBJ2-7	TRBD1	TGTGCCAGCAGACTTCACCCCGAATCCGACAGGGCAGGCTCCTACGAGCAGTACTTC	CASRLHPESDRAGSYEQYF
.	TRBV27	TRBJ1-2	.	TGTGCCAGCAGCTCCCCAAGGGGGGGCTACACCTTC	CASSSPRGGYTF
.	TRBV27	TRBJ1-1	.	TGTGCCAGCAGGCAACTTACAGGGCCTTCGATGAACACTGAAGCTTTCTTT	CASRQLTGPSMNTEAFF
.	TRBV28	TRBJ1-2	.	TGTGCCAGCAGTTTTCGGGCAGGGCATGGCTACACCTTC	CASSFRAGHGYTF
.	TRBV7-3	TRBJ2-5	.	TGTGCCAGCAGCTTGGGCAGGGTGGGGGAGACCCAGTACTTC	CASSLGRVGETQYF
.	TRBV4-2	TRBJ1-1	.	TGTGCCAGCAGCCAACCCGGACAGCTACTCCTGGCGAACACTGAAGCTTTCTTT	CASSQPGQLLLANTEAFF